These 2 T cell receptor beta chains share one sample of origin, sequenced in a study of blood T cell repertoires in COVID-19. Generated by immunoSEQ multiplex PCR, the TCRdb table keeps only in-frame clones and is missing some. The sample yields fewer than 300,000 clones, approximately 84% seen once. The sequenced sample was peripheral blood. All receptors derive from a person aged 70 to 85 with COVID-19, enrolled during active disease.

This chain connects TRBV6-5 to TRBJ1-6; D remains unclear. Per the germline V gene, CDR1 is MNHEY and CDR2 is SVGAGI. The CDR3 contains 13 residues. The V end was cut by 6 bases, the J end by 7 bases, with 10 bases between. The CDR3 sequence: CASRDFKNSPLHF. DNA for the CDR3: TGTGCCAGCAGAGACTTTAAGAATTCACCCCTCCACTTT.

The chain combines TRBV28 with TRBJ2-7; D possibly corresponds to TRBD2 (6 bases). The CDR3 runs to 14 residues. The germline V gene has CDR1 MDHEN and CDR2 SYDVKM. Trimming removed 5 bases at V and 5 bases at J, with 16 bases between. This chain's CDR3 is CASSVGREVDEQYF. The DNA of the CDR3 is TGTGCCAGCAGTGTCGGCAGGGAGGTCGACGAGCAGTACTTC.